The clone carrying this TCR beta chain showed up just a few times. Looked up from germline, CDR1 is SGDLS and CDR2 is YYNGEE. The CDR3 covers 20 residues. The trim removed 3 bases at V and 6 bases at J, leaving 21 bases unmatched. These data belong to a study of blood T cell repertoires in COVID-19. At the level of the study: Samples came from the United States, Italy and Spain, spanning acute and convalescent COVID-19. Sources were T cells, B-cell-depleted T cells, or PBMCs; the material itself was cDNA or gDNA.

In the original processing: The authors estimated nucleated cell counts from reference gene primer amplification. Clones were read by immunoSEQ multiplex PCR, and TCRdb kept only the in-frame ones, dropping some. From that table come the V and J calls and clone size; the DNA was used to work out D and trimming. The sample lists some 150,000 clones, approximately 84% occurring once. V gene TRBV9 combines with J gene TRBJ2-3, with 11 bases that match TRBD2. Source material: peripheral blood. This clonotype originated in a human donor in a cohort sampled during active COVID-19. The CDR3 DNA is TGTGCCAGCAGCGGAGACCCATATCCTGCTACTAGCGGGGGCAAGGATACGCAGTATTTT. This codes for CASSGDPYPATSGGKDTQYF.